This paragraph covers one TCR beta chain sequence. Its antigen is undetermined. Time point denoted: week 5, during vaccination. It was 300 ug of mutant IDH1 20-mer peptide that made up each vaccine dose, given with topical imiquimod. This sample was included in a study of a mutant IDH1 vaccine in newly diagnosed glioma. Study-wide background: Former treatment meant radiotherapy, temozolomide, or both; the majority had gotten both.

The study, taken as a whole, reports: Immune responses arising from the vaccine appeared in about 95% of patients.

The CDR3 spans 18 residues. Germline V gene sequence: CDR1 MGHRA, CDR2 YSYEKL. Trimming stripped 5 bases from V and 2 bases from J, with 19 bases between. Profiled with immunoSEQ multiplex PCR; TCRdb holds only in-frame clones, not every one. The table includes more than 55,000 clones, approximately 79% detected once. The sample here was PBMCs, taken from a glioma patient whose treatment included an IDH1 peptide vaccine. This clonotype originated in a young woman with glioma. Some clones in this sample may be carry-over from other donors' samples. V usage is TRBV4-1 and J usage is TRBJ2-6; D unresolved. This chain's CDR3 is CASSTPRGREAGANVLTF. The CDR3 DNA reads TGCGCCAGCAGCACTCCTCGCGGCAGAGAAGCTGGGGCCAACGTCCTGACTTTC.